The next 11 T cell receptor beta chains were all read from a single sample in a study of response to subunit inactivated influenza vaccine. TCRdb reanalysed the RT-PCR reads using MiXCR and keeps one entry per CDR3 protein. The sample lists hundreds of thousands of distinct CDR3 sequences; less than 20% were seen once. The material was PBMCs from blood, obtained more than 4 days after vaccination. The receptors come from a man between 45 and 60 years old who received an inactivated influenza vaccine.

This clonotype was seen a handful of times. V and J are TRBV6-1 and TRBJ2-5, with TRBD2 matching 9 bases. Germline V CDR1 and CDR2: MNHNS, SASEGT. The CDR3 contains 18 residues. Trimming cost V 5 bases and J 4 bases; bases outside gene matches: 17. CDR3 protein: CASSPEGRGGPTPETQYF. CDR3 DNA: TGTGCCAGCAGTCCTGAGGGGCGGGGGGGCCCTACGCCAGAGACCCAGTACTTC.

A note on this clonotype: The junction differs from germline at one of its ends, possibly a read error. V and J are TRBV5-6 and TRBJ2-7; D remains unclear. Germline loops: CDR1 SGHDT, CDR2 YYEEEE. The length of the CDR3 is 13 residues. Here the CDR3 reads CACSLASPLEQYF. The CDR3 DNA is TGTGCCTGCAGCTTGGCCTCTCCACTCGAGCAGTACTTC. The full variable domain, with the rest looked up from reference TRBV5-6 and TRBJ2-7, is DAGVTQSPTHLIKTRGQQVTLRCSPKSGHDTVSWYQQALGQGPQFIFQYYEEEERQRGNFPDRFSGHQFPNYSSELNVNALLLGDSALYLCACSLASPLEQYFGPGTRLTVT.

This clonotype was observed many times. J is TRBJ2-7 and V is TRBV20-1; TRBD1 matches at 12 bases. The CDR3 runs to 16 residues. Germline-derived CDR1 and CDR2 are DFQATT and SNEGSKA (reference sequence). V was pared by 4 bases and J by 5 bases, with 12 bases of the junction left unmatched. The CDR3 loop reads CSAIKFPGQGANEQYF. The CDR3 DNA follows: TGCAGTGCTATAAAATTTCCGGGACAGGGGGCCAACGAGCAGTACTTC.

In regard to this clonotype: A much more abundant neighbour one base away suggests this may be a read error. CDR3 DNA sequence: TGTGCCAGCACACTTAGGGCGAGGAGCTCCTACGAGCAGTACTTC. This gives the protein CASTLRARSSYEQYF. The chain employs TRBV28 and TRBJ2-7; D is ambiguous. V was shortened by 7 bases and J by 0 bases, with 16 bases between the two germline ends. This CDR3 spans 15 amino acids. CDR1 is MDHEN, CDR2 SYDVKM, per germline.

This rearrangement joins TRBV6-5 to TRBJ2-7, with D perhaps matching TRBD1 (7 bases). Between the trimmed V and J ends, which lost 5 bases and 7 bases, there was a span of 18 bases. CDR1 MNHEY and CDR2 SVGAGI come from the germline V gene. The CDR3 consists of 14 residues. The CDR3, as DNA: TGTGCCAGCAGTCACCCCGGGGGACAGACAGAGCAGTACTTC. Translation: CASSHPGGQTEQYF.

This clonotype was detected only a few times. This rearrangement joins TRBV12-3 or TRBV12-4 to TRBJ1-4; D is ambiguous. Between the trimmed V and J ends, which lost 3 bases and 3 bases, there was a span of 8 bases. The CDR3 extends over 14 amino acids. The chain's CDR3 is CASSFNGANEKLFF. Here the CDR3 DNA reads TGTGCCAGCAGTTTCAACGGAGCTAATGAAAAACTGTTTTTT.

The chain couples TRBV4-3 to TRBJ1-6; TRBD1 matches at 10 bases. CDR3 length: 17 residues. With V trimmed by 2 bases and J by 5 bases, 6 bases remained unmatched. The germline CDR1 and CDR2 sequences are LGHNA and YSLEER. The CDR3 DNA sequence: TGCGCCAGCAGCCAACCGAGGACAGGGGGGCATAATTCACCCCTCCACTTT. Protein sequence: CASSQPRTGGHNSPLHF.

To note about this clonotype: Its ends do not fully match the called genes, so a read error is possible. The CDR3 DNA is TGTGCTAGCAGCTCCCGCTCTGCGGCTGCCTACCTTAATCCTAGCACAGATACGCAGTATTTT. Translating gives CASSSRSAAAYLNPSTDTQYF. The chain uses TRBV7-6 and TRBJ2-3; D is ambiguous. This CDR3 has 21 amino acids. CDR1 is SGHVS and CDR2 is FNYEAQ in the germline V gene.

This clonotype was found a few times. The chain links TRBV29-1 to TRBJ1-2; 7 bases match TRBD1. The CDR3 spans 12 residues. Trimming took 4 bases from V and 7 from J; bases not matched to a gene: 6. Germline loops: CDR1 SQVTM, CDR2 ANQGSEA. The CDR3 region is CSVGQGNSGYTF. CDR3 bases: TGCAGCGTTGGACAGGGCAATTCTGGCTACACCTTC.

The rearrangement uses TRBV18 and TRBJ2-5; TRBD1 aligns across 8 bases. The CDR3 runs 16 residues. V was pared by 2 bases and J by 4 bases, with 9 bases of the junction left unmatched. Germline CDR1 and CDR2: KGHSH and LQKENI. For the CDR3, the DNA is TGTGCCAGCTCACCAATTTGGACAGGGCTACCAGAGACCCAGTACTTC. Translated, it gives CASSPIWTGLPETQYF.

This chain joins TRBV5-1 and TRBJ1-2; weak D call: TRBD1 (6 bases). Trimming took 0 bases from V and 5 from J, leaving 11 bases between them. Germline loops: CDR1 SGHRS, CDR2 YFSETQ. The CDR3 extends over 14 amino acids. This chain's CDR3 is CASSLAEGGYGYTF. For the CDR3, the DNA is TGCGCCAGCAGCTTGGCCGAGGGGGGGTATGGCTACACCTTC.